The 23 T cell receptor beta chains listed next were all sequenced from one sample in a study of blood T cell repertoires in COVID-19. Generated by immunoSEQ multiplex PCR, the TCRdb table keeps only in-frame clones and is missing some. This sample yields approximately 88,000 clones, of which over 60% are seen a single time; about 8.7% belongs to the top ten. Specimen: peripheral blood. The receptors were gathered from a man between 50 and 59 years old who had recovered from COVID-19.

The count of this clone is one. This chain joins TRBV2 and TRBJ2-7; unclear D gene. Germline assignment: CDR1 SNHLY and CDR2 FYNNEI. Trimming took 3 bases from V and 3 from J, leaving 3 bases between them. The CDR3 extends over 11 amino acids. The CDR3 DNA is TGTGCCAGCAGTGATCGCTACGAGCAGTACTTC. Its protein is CASSDRYEQYF.

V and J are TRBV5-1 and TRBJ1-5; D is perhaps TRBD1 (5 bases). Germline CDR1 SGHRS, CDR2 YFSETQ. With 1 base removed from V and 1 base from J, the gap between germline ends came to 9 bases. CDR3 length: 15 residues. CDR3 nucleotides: TGCGCCAGCAGCTTGTGGGGACTCAGCAATCAGCCCCAGCATTTT. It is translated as CASSLWGLSNQPQHF.

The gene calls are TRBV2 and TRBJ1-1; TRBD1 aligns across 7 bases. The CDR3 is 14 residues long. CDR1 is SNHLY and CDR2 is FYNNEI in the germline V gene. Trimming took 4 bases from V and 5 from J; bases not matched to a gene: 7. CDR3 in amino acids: CASSAETGRTEAFF. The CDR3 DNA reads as TGTGCCAGCAGTGCGGAGACAGGGAGGACTGAAGCTTTCTTT.

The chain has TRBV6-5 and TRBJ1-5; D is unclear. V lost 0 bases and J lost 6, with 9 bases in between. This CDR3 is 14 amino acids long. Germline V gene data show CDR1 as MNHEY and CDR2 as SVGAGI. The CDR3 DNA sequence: TGTGCCAGCAGTTACTCCCAAGGAGGTCAGCCCCAGCATTTT. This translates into CASSYSQGGQPQHF.

The CDR3 spells CASSAGTRPGGNQPQHF. In DNA form, the CDR3 reads TGTGCCAGCAGTGCGGGAACTAGGCCGGGGGGCAATCAGCCCCAGCATTTT. The rearrangement joins TRBV25-1 to TRBJ1-5; TRBD1 is a possible D gene (5 bases). From germline, CDR1 is MGHDK and CDR2 SYGVNS. The CDR3 has 17 amino acids. Trimming took off 4 bases at V and 2 bases at J, with 18 bases between the two ends.

CDR3 nucleotides: TGTGCCAGCAGCCGGCAGCTAGGGGGTTTGACAGATACGCAGTATTTT. Its protein product is CASSRQLGGLTDTQYF. V gene TRBV5-4 combines with J gene TRBJ2-3; D is possibly TRBD1 (6 bases). This CDR3 spans 16 amino acids. The V end lost 4 bases, the J end lost 3 bases, and 18 bases lay between the germline ends. Germline lookup yields CDR1 SGHNT and CDR2 YYREEE (reference sequence). Full variable domain (missing parts from reference TRBV5-4 and TRBJ2-3): ETGVTQSPTHLIKTRGQQVTLRCSSQSGHNTVSWYQQALGQGPQFIFQYYREEENGRGNFPPRFSGLQFPNYSSELNVNALELDDSALYLCASSRQLGGLTDTQYFGPGTRLTVL.

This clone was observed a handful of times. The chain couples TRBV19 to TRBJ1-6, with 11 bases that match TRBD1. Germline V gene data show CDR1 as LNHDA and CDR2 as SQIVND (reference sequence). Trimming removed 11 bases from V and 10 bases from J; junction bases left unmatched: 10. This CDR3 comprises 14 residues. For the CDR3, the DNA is TGTGCCTCGAGAGGGGACAGGGGGGGGTCACCCCTCCACTTT. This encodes CASRGDRGGSPLHF.

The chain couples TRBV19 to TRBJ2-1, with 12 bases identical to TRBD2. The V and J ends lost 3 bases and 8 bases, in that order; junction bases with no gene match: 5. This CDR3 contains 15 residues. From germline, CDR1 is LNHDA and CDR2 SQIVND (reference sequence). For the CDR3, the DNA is TGTGCCAGTAGTATTTTGACTAGCGGGAGCTATGAGCAGTTCTTC. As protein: CASSILTSGSYEQFF.

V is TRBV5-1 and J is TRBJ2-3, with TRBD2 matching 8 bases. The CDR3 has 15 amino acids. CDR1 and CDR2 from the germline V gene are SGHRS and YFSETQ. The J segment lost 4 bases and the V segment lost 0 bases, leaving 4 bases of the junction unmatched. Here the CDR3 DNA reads TGCGCCAGCAGCTTGGTAGCGGGGAGCGCAGATACGCAGTATTTT. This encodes CASSLVAGSADTQYF.

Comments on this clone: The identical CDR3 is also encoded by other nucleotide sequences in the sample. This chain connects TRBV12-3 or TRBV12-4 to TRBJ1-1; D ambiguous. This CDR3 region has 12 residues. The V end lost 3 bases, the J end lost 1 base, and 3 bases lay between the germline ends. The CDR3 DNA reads TGTGCCAGCAGTTTCAGGAACACTGAAGCTTTCTTT. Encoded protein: CASSFRNTEAFF.

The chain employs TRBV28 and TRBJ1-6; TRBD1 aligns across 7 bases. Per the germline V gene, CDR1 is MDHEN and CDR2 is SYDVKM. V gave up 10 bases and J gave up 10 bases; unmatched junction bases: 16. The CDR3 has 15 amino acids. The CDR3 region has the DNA TGTGCCACCGGCCCACGACAGGGAGTAAGGTCACCCCTCCACTTT. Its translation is CATGPRQGVRSPLHF.

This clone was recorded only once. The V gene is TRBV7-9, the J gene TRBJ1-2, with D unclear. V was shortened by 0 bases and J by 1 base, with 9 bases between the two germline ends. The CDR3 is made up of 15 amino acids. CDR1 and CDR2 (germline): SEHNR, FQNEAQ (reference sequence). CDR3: CASSLASGFNYGYTF. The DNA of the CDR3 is TGTGCCAGCAGCTTAGCTTCAGGTTTTAACTATGGCTACACCTTC.

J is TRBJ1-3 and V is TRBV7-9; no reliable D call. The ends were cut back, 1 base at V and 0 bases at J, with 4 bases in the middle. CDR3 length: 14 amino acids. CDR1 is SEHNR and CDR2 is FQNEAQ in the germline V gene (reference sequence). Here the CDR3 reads CASSLGASGNTIYF. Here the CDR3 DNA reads TGTGCCAGCAGCTTAGGCGCCTCTGGAAACACCATATATTTT.

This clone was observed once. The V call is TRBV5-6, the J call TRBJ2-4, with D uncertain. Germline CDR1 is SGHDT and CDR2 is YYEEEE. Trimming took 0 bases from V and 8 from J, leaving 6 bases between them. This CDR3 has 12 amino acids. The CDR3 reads CASSLGLDIQYF. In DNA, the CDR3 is TGTGCCAGCAGCTTGGGGCTGGACATTCAGTACTTC.

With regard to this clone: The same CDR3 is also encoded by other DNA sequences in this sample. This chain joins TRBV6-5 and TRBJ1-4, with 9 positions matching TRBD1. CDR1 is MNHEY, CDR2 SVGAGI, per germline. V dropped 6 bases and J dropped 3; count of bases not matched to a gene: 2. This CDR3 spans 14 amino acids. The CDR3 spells CASRRTGANEKLFF. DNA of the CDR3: TGTGCCAGCAGGCGGACAGGGGCTAATGAAAAACTGTTTTTT.

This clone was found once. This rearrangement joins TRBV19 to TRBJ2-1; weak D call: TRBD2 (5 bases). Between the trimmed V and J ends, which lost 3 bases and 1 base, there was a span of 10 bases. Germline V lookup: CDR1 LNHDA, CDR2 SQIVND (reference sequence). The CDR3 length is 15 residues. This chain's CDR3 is CASSIEAVSYNEQFF. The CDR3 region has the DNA TGTGCCAGTAGTATCGAAGCGGTGTCCTACAATGAGCAGTTCTTC. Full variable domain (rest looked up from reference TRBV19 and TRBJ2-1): DGGITQSPKYLFRKEGQNVTLSCEQNLNHDAMYWYRQDPGQGLRLIYYSQIVNDFQKGDIAEGYSVSREKKESFPLTVTSAQKNPTAFYLCASSIEAVSYNEQFFGPGTRLTVL.

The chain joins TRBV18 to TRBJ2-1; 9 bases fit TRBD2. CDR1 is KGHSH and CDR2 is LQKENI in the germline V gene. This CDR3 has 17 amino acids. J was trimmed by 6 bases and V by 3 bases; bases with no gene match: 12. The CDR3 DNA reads TGTGCCAGCTCACCTCCCGCGGGGGGGACTAGACCCAATGAGCAGTTCTTC. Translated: CASSPPAGGTRPNEQFF.

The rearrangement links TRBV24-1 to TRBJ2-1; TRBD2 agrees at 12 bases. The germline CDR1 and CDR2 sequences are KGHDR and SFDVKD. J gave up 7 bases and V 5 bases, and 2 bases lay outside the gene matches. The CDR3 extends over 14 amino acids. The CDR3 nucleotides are TGTGCCACCAGTGCTAGCGGGAGGGCGAATGAGCAGTTCTTC. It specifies CATSASGRANEQFF.

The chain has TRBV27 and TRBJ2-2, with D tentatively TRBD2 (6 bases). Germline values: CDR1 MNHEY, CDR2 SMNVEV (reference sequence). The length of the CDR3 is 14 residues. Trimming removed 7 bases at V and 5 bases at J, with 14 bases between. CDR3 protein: CASTLTGGTGELFF. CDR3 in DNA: TGTGCCAGCACCCTTACCGGGGGTACCGGGGAGCTGTTTTTT.

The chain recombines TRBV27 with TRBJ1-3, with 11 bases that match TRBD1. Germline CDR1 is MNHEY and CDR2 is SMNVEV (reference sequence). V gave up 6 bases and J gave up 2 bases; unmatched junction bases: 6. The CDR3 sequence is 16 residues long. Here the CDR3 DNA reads TGTGCCAGCAGCCCCGGACAGGGGGCCCCTGGAAACACCATATATTTT. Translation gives CASSPGQGAPGNTIYF.

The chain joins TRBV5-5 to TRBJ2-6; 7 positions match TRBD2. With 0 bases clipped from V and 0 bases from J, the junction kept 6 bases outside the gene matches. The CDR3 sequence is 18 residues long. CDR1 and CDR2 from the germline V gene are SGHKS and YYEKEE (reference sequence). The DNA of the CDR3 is TGTGCCAGCAGCTTGGCGGGGGGAGGCAACTCTGGGGCCAACGTCCTGACTTTC. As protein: CASSLAGGGNSGANVLTF. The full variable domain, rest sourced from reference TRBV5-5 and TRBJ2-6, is DAGVTQSPTHLIKTRGQQVTLRCSPISGHKSVSWYQQVLGQGPQFIFQYYEKEERGRGNFPDRFSARQFPNYSSELNVNALLLGDSALYLCASSLAGGGNSGANVLTFGAGSRLTVL.

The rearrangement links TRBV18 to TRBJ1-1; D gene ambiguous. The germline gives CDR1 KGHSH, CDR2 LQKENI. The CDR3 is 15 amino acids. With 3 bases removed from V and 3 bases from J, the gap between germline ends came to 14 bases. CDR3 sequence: CASSPRGGRHTEAFF. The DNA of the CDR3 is TGTGCCAGCTCACCCCGTGGAGGGAGGCACACTGAAGCTTTCTTT.

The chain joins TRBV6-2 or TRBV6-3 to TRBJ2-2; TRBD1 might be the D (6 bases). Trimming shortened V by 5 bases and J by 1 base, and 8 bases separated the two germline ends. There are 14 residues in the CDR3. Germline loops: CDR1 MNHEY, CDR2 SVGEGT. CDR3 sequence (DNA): TGTGCCAGCAGTCGGACAGTGAACACCGGGGAGCTGTTTTTT. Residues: CASSRTVNTGELFF.